Below, 29 T cell receptor beta chains from the same sample are listed, as sequenced in a study of T cells in Graves' hyperthyroidism and ophthalmopathy. It was RNA transcripts that yielded the amplified TCR beta CDR3 regions. Using the HTBI primer set, a first-round RT-PCR was run on the TCR CDR3. TCRdb independently ran MiXCR on the multiplex PCR reads; one entry per CDR3 protein. The sample shows tens of thousands of distinct CDR3 sequences, less than 65% of them seen only once. Sequenced input: peripheral blood or thyroid tissue (not recorded which). Receptor source: a young man with Graves' hyperthyroidism.

V usage is TRBV5-1 and J usage is TRBJ1-2; TRBD1 might be the D (5 bases). V lost 0 bases and J lost 7, with 16 bases in between. The CDR3 totals 15 residues. In germline, CDR1 is SGHRS, CDR2 YFSETQ. The CDR3 spells CASSLVIGGEGGYTF. As DNA, the CDR3 is TGCGCCAGCAGCTTGGTAATCGGGGGAGAAGGTGGCTACACCTTC. The full variable domain, completed using reference TRBV5-1 and TRBJ1-2, is KAGVTQTPRYLIKTRGQQVTLSCSPISGHRSVSWYQQTPGQGLQFLFEYFSETQRNKGNFPGRFSGRQFSNSRSEMNVSTLELGDSALYLCASSLVIGGEGGYTFGSGTRLTVV.

This clonotype was seen at least ten times. J is TRBJ2-2 and V is TRBV4-2, with TRBD2 as a possible D gene (6 bases). This CDR3 region has 16 residues. Per germline, CDR1 LGHNA and CDR2 YNFKEQ. Trimming took off 2 bases at V and 1 base at J, with 11 bases between the two ends. The CDR3 loop reads CASSQMQGGNTGELFF. The CDR3 region has the DNA TGTGCCAGCAGCCAAATGCAGGGAGGGAACACCGGGGAGCTGTTTTTT.

This clonotype was counted ten times or more. The chain carries TRBV7-2 and TRBJ2-3; maybe TRBD1 (6 bases). The CDR3 has 13 amino acids. Per the germline V gene, CDR1 is SGHTA and CDR2 is FQGNSA. With 3 bases removed from V and 9 bases from J, the gap between germline ends came to 13 bases. For the CDR3, the DNA is TGTGCCAGCAGCTTTACACAGGGTGGGACGCAGTATTTT. It specifies CASSFTQGGTQYF.

The genes are TRBV7-9 and TRBJ2-2; D may be TRBD2 (5 bases). Germline loops: CDR1 SEHNR, CDR2 FQNEAQ (reference sequence). The CDR3 consists of 14 residues. V was shortened by 5 bases and J by 5 bases, with 12 bases between the two germline ends. CDR3 region: CASSQRGATGELFF. The CDR3 DNA is TGTGCCAGCAGCCAACGGGGAGCTACCGGGGAGCTGTTTTTT.

This clonotype was counted many times. The chain couples TRBV4-1 to TRBJ2-3; D is ambiguous. V gave up 0 bases and J gave up 11 bases, with 21 bases separating them. The germline V gene has CDR1 MGHRA and CDR2 YSYEKL. CDR3 length: 16 residues. DNA for the CDR3: TGCGCCAGCAGCCAAGATCGGGTTGACGCCTTCCCGAAGCAGTATTTT. It yields the protein CASSQDRVDAFPKQYF.

This clonotype was detected many times. This chain connects TRBV7-2 to TRBJ1-4, with D perhaps matching TRBD1 (6 bases). V was clipped by 2 bases and J by 4 bases, with 11 bases between them. The CDR3 runs 15 residues. Looked up from germline, CDR1 is SGHTA and CDR2 is FQGNSA. CDR3 nucleotides: TGTGCCAGCAGCTTAAGACAGGCGAATAATGAAAAACTGTTTTTT. As protein: CASSLRQANNEKLFF.

V is TRBV19 and J is TRBJ2-5, with D tentatively TRBD2 (5 bases). The V and J ends lost 3 bases and 5 bases respectively, with 13 bases between them. The CDR3 totals 14 residues. Germline V gene lookup returns CDR1 LNHDA and CDR2 SQIVND (reference sequence). The CDR3 DNA reads as TGTGCCAGTAGTATTGAAAGGCTAGCTGAGACCCAGTACTTC. Residues: CASSIERLAETQYF.

On this clonotype itself: A much larger clone differs from this one at a single base, so this may be a read error. The chain links TRBV11-2 to TRBJ1-1, with TRBD1 matching 8 bases. This CDR3 has 14 amino acids. Germline CDR1 and CDR2: SGHAT and FQNNGV. In DNA, the CDR3 is TGTGCCAGCAGCGTCCATCCAGGGGGCACTGAAGTTTTCTTT. It codes for CASSVHPGGTEVFF.

By its share, this clonotype is medium-sized. The gene calls are TRBV20-1 and TRBJ2-2; perhaps D is TRBD1 or TRBD2 (6 bases each). The CDR3 loop spans 15 amino acids. The V gene's germline CDR1 is DFQATT and CDR2 SNEGSKA (reference sequence). Trimming stripped 1 base from V and 5 bases from J, with 14 bases between. Written as DNA, the CDR3 is TGCAGTGCTAGAGTGGCCTTAGGGGGGACCGGGGAGCTGTTTTTT. Amino acids: CSARVALGGTGELFF.

This clonotype appeared many times. The chain carries TRBV6-5 and TRBJ1-6; D unclear. Between the trimmed V and J ends, which lost 4 bases and 10 bases, there was a span of 8 bases. This CDR3 region has 12 residues. CDR1 MNHEY and CDR2 SVGAGI come from the germline V gene. CDR3 DNA: TGTGCCAGCAGTTTCTACGGGTCACCCCTCCACTTT. Protein sequence: CASSFYGSPLHF.

This clonotype was seen more than once but under ten times. One end of the junction varies from germline; a read error may be responsible. The genes are TRBV9 and TRBJ2-5; 7 bases align to TRBD1. The CDR3 is made up of 15 amino acids. From germline, CDR1 is SGDLS and CDR2 YYNGEE. The CDR3 spells CASSAAGTAQEAQYF. The CDR3 region has the DNA TGTGCCAGCAGCGCGGCCGGGACAGCCCAAGAGGCCCAGTACTTC. Based on the CDR3 plus reference TRBV9 and TRBJ2-5, the full variable domain is DSGVTQTPKHLITATGQRVTLRCSPRSGDLSVYWYQQSLDQGLQFLIQYYNGEERAKGNILERFSAQQFPDLHSELNLSSLELGDSALYFCASSAAGTAQEAQYFGPGTRLLVL.

This clonotype has only one observation. The chain joins TRBV10-3 to TRBJ2-5, with D unclear. Between the trimmed V and J ends, which lost 10 bases and 2 bases, there was a span of 14 bases. The CDR3 contains 13 residues. Germline values: CDR1 ENHRY, CDR2 SYGVKD. The CDR3 coding sequence is TGTGCCACTGCCGGGTTCATTCAAGAGACCCAGTACTTC. This codes for CATAGFIQETQYF.

This rearrangement joins TRBV2 to TRBJ2-7, with 7 bases fitting TRBD1. CDR1 is SNHLY, CDR2 FYNNEI, per germline. J lost 4 bases, V lost 4 bases, and 16 bases had no gene match. This CDR3 has 17 residues. CDR3 residues: CASSVPVDRPASYEQYF. CDR3 in DNA: TGTGCCAGCAGTGTACCCGTGGACAGGCCAGCTTCTTACGAGCAGTACTTC.

This clonotype was recorded a few times. The rearrangement uses TRBV9 and TRBJ1-1; D is uncertain. This CDR3 is built from 15 residues. V lost 6 bases to trimming and J lost 1 base, with 16 bases between them. Germline V gene sequence: CDR1 SGDLS, CDR2 YYNGEE. The CDR3 sequence is CASTPTRSANTEAFF. The DNA of the CDR3 is TGTGCCAGCACCCCGACCAGGAGCGCGAACACTGAAGCTTTCTTT.

This chain joins TRBV5-1 and TRBJ2-5; 14 bases match TRBD2. Germline lookup yields CDR1 SGHRS and CDR2 YFSETQ. With V trimmed by 4 bases and J by 4 bases, 9 bases remained unmatched. This CDR3 comprises 17 residues. CDR3 loop: CASSPPGTSGGVETQYF. In nucleotides, the CDR3 is TGCGCCAGCAGCCCTCCTGGGACTAGCGGGGGCGTAGAGACCCAGTACTTC.

The genes are TRBV2 and TRBJ1-2; 9 bases fit TRBD1. V lost 6 bases to trimming and J lost 6 bases; unmatched junction nucleotides: 5. Germline CDR1 and CDR2: SNHLY and FYNNEI. This CDR3 has 13 amino acids. This CDR3 is CASRTGGGDGYTF. In DNA form, the CDR3 reads TGTGCCAGCAGGACAGGGGGGGGTGATGGCTACACCTTC.

The chain has TRBV7-8 and TRBJ2-5; 8 bases are shared with TRBD1. Germline assignment: CDR1 SGHVS and CDR2 FQNEAQ. J lost 5 bases, V lost 1 base, and 6 bases had no gene match. The CDR3 is 15 residues long. In DNA form, the CDR3 reads TGTGCCAGCAGCTTAGGACAGGGGTGGAAGGAGACCCAGTACTTC. Translated: CASSLGQGWKETQYF.

In this sample, this clonotype turned up many times. V and J are TRBV28 and TRBJ1-4; no clear D gene. Germline lookup yields CDR1 MDHEN and CDR2 SYDVKM. This CDR3 is 14 amino acids long. V shed 2 bases and J shed 8 bases, with 12 bases lying between them. This chain's CDR3 is CASSLRMQLEKLFF. The CDR3, as DNA: TGTGCCAGCAGTTTACGAATGCAGCTAGAAAAACTGTTTTTT.

The rearrangement joins TRBV7-2 to TRBJ2-2; maybe TRBD2 (6 bases). V was shortened by 11 bases and J by 1 base, with 20 bases between the two germline ends. From germline, CDR1 is SGHTA and CDR2 FQGNSA. CDR3 length: 16 amino acids. This chain's CDR3 is CADSGGADVNTGELFF. CDR3 sequence (DNA): TGTGCCGACTCTGGCGGGGCCGATGTGAACACCGGGGAGCTGTTTTTT.

This clonotype showed up many times. The chain couples TRBV7-9 to TRBJ1-1, with TRBD1 matching 8 bases. CDR1 and CDR2 from the germline V gene are SEHNR and FQNEAQ (reference sequence). V was pared by 4 bases and J by 4 bases, with 2 bases of the junction left unmatched. The CDR3 consists of 13 residues. CDR3 DNA: TGTGCCAGCAGCTCGGACAGGGTCACTGAAGCTTTCTTT. Translation: CASSSDRVTEAFF. Based on the CDR3 plus reference TRBV7-9 and TRBJ1-1, the full variable domain is DTGVSQNPRHKITKRGQNVTFRCDPISEHNRLYWYRQTLGQGPEFLTYFQNEAQLEKSRLLSDRFSAERPKGSFSTLEIQRTEQGDSAMYLCASSSDRVTEAFFGQGTRLTVV.

The chain links TRBV30 to TRBJ2-3; D is undetermined. Trimming cost V 2 bases and J 6 bases, with 3 bases left between them. The germline gives CDR1 GTSNPN, CDR2 SVGIG (reference sequence). This CDR3 comprises 10 residues. The CDR3 region is CAWSIDTQYF. In DNA, the CDR3 is TGTGCCTGGAGTATCGATACGCAGTATTTT.

The chain couples TRBV11-2 to TRBJ2-7, with a possible D match to TRBD2 (6 bases). Trimming stripped 5 bases from V and 4 bases from J, with 18 bases between. The CDR3 covers 15 residues. Per germline, CDR1 SGHAT and CDR2 FQNNGV. DNA for the CDR3: TGTGCCAGCAGCCCCCCTAAGGGACTTGCATACGAGCAGTACTTC. It encodes CASSPPKGLAYEQYF. The full variable domain, with the rest looked up from reference TRBV11-2 and TRBJ2-7, is EAGVAQSPRYKIIEKRQSVAFWCNPISGHATLYWYQQILGQGPKLLIQFQNNGVVDDSQLPKDRFSAERLKGVDSTLKIQPAKLEDSAVYLCASSPPKGLAYEQYFGPGTRLTVT.

This clonotype was picked up many times. The rearrangement links TRBV6-5 to TRBJ2-7; D possibly corresponds to TRBD1 (6 bases). The germline gives CDR1 MNHEY, CDR2 SVGAGI. This CDR3 region has 12 residues. With 6 bases removed from V and 9 bases from J, the gap between germline ends came to 15 bases. DNA of the CDR3: TGTGCCAGCAGACCCCCAGGGGCCCGGCAGTACTTC. This codes for CASRPPGARQYF.

This clonotype occurred many times. The chain links TRBV2 to TRBJ2-5; D unresolved. Looked up from germline, CDR1 is SNHLY and CDR2 is FYNNEI. The ends were cut back, 2 bases at V and 5 bases at J, with 6 bases in the middle. This CDR3 spans 12 amino acids. The CDR3 loop is CASSEWYETQYF. The CDR3 DNA reads as TGTGCCAGCAGTGAATGGTACGAGACCCAGTACTTC.

In its sample, this clonotype was seen many times. V usage is TRBV19 and J usage is TRBJ2-7, with D hard to call. This CDR3 spans 13 amino acids. Germline CDR1 and CDR2: LNHDA and SQIVND (reference sequence). Trimming pared 4 bases from V and 3 bases from J, leaving 10 bases between. In nucleotides, the CDR3 is TGTGCCAGTAGTAGGGCCACCTACTACGAGCAGTACTTC. The encoded protein is CASSRATYYEQYF.

J is TRBJ1-2 and V is TRBV7-3, with D possibly TRBD1 on 6 matching bases. The CDR3 extends over 13 amino acids. V dropped 2 bases and J dropped 6 bases, with 10 bases sitting between them. The germline V gene encodes CDR1 SGHTA and CDR2 FQGTGA. The DNA for the CDR3 is TGTGCCAGCAGCTTATGGGCAGGGGATGGCTACACCTTC. It codes for CASSLWAGDGYTF.

V gene TRBV10-3 combines with J gene TRBJ2-2; TRBD1 matches at 10 bases. V was pared by 6 bases and J by 4 bases, with 8 bases of the junction left unmatched. The CDR3 has 16 amino acids. Germline V gene lookup returns CDR1 ENHRY and CDR2 SYGVKD. The DNA for the CDR3 is TGTGCCATCAGCAGGGACAGGGGAGTGGGCACCGGGGAGCTGTTTTTT. The encoded protein is CAISRDRGVGTGELFF.

In this sample, this clonotype turned up many times. This chain uses TRBV6-2 or TRBV6-3 with TRBJ1-1; D ambiguous. With 5 bases removed from V and 2 bases from J, the gap between germline ends came to 18 bases. The CDR3 sequence is 16 residues long. Germline loops: CDR1 MNHEY, CDR2 SVGEGT. The CDR3 coding sequence is TGTGCCAGCAGTGAGGATGGAGCGTATCGTAACACTGAAGCTTTCTTT. Translated, it gives CASSEDGAYRNTEAFF.

The chain carries TRBV7-3 and TRBJ1-5; D not certain. This CDR3 contains 13 residues. V lost 5 bases and J lost 7, with 12 bases in between. Germline assignment: CDR1 SGHTA and CDR2 FQGTGA. The CDR3 spells CASSLGWGQPQHF. In DNA form, the CDR3 reads TGTGCCAGCAGCCTTGGATGGGGACAGCCCCAGCATTTT.